One and the same sample provided the 19 T cell receptor beta chains below, sequenced in a study of Graves' ophthalmopathy and Graves' hyperthyroidism. RNA served as the template for amplifying TCR beta CDR3 regions. RT-PCR in the first round used HTBI primers; a second-round multiplex PCR followed. TCRdb redid the calling of the multiplex PCR reads with MiXCR, one entry per CDR3 protein. The table includes more than 1,000,000 distinct CDR3 sequences, about 35% detected once. Material: peripheral blood or thyroid tissue (not recorded which). Receptors originate from an adult man with Graves' hyperthyroidism.

A few counts support this clonotype. The CDR3 protein is CASILRGQKNTEAFF. The CDR3 DNA reads as TGTGCCAGCATTTTACGGGGACAGAAGAACACTGAAGCTTTCTTT. The chain carries TRBV6-5 and TRBJ1-1; 7 bases are shared with TRBD1. The CDR3 length is 15 residues. CDR1 is MNHEY and CDR2 is SVGAGI in the germline V gene. With V trimmed by 7 bases and J by 1 base, 9 bases remained unmatched.

The chain has TRBV10-3 and TRBJ1-6; 9 bases agree with TRBD1. The length of the CDR3 is 15 residues. Germline lookup yields CDR1 ENHRY and CDR2 SYGVKD. After removal of 10 bases from V and 13 bases from J, the junction contained 17 bases not matched to a gene. CDR3 sequence: CATPEDRGGGGPLHF. The CDR3 nucleotides read TGTGCCACCCCTGAGGACAGGGGCGGCGGAGGGCCCCTCCACTTT.

The rearrangement links TRBV7-9 to TRBJ1-1; D is undetermined. Germline V gene lookup returns CDR1 SEHNR and CDR2 FQNEAQ (reference sequence). V was pared by 3 bases and J by 8 bases, with 13 bases between. The CDR3 is 13 residues long. The CDR3 sequence is CASSLDGEWEAFF. CDR3 in DNA: TGTGCCAGCAGCTTGGACGGGGAGTGGGAAGCTTTCTTT.

This clonotype was seen only a few times. The gene calls are TRBV12-3 or TRBV12-4 and TRBJ2-6; TRBD2 might be the D (5 bases). The CDR3 covers 17 residues. The V and J ends lost 4 bases and 4 bases respectively, with 17 bases between them. CDR3 protein: CASSSPLTSGGANVLTF. Written as DNA, the CDR3 is TGTGCCAGCAGTTCCCCCCTGACCTCGGGGGGGGCCAACGTCCTGACTTTC.

This clonotype was seen a single time. This chain joins TRBV15 and TRBJ1-5; TRBD1 aligns across 8 bases. CDR1 LNHNV and CDR2 YYDKDF come from the germline V gene (reference sequence). Trimming cost V 5 bases and J 9 bases; bases outside gene matches: 6. The CDR3 has 13 residues. CDR3 nucleotides: TGTGCCACCAGCGGGTCGGGACAGGCGCCCCAGCATTTT. Encoded protein: CATSGSGQAPQHF.

Only a few counts were recorded for this clonotype. This chain joins TRBV28 and TRBJ1-5; D ambiguous. Germline-derived CDR1 and CDR2 are MDHEN and SYDVKM. The CDR3 runs 12 residues. V lost 6 bases to trimming and J lost 5 bases, with 8 bases between them. In nucleotides, the CDR3 is TGTGCCAGCAGCGAGACTGATCAGCCCCAGCATTTT. The encoded protein is CASSETDQPQHF.

The chain is built from TRBV25-1 and TRBJ2-5; the match to TRBD1 covers 7 bases. Per germline, CDR1 MGHDK and CDR2 SYGVNS. V gave up 6 bases and J gave up 0 bases; unmatched junction bases: 10. This CDR3 is 16 amino acids long. The chain's CDR3 is CASSISGTAYQETQYF. The CDR3 bases are TGTGCCAGCAGCATAAGTGGGACAGCGTACCAAGAGACCCAGTACTTC.

V and J are TRBV29-1 and TRBJ1-2; weak D call: TRBD1 (5 bases). V was trimmed by 8 bases and J by 4 bases, leaving 11 bases between them. CDR3 length: 11 residues. Germline CDR1 reads SQVTM; CDR2 reads ANQGSEA. The CDR3: CSSPGGYGYTF. The CDR3 coding sequence is TGCAGCTCCCCGGGGGGCTATGGCTACACCTTC.

This clonotype was seen a few times. The CDR3 reads CASSQLVRSYEQYF. In DNA, the CDR3 is TGCGCCAGCAGCCAACTGGTTCGGTCCTACGAGCAGTACTTC. This rearrangement joins TRBV4-1 to TRBJ2-7; D uncertain. Germline V gene lookup returns CDR1 MGHRA and CDR2 YSYEKL. Trimming took 2 bases from V and 1 from J, leaving 9 bases between them. The CDR3 loop spans 14 amino acids.

Details on this clonotype: Since no conserved phenylalanine or tryptophan closes the CDR3, a read error is the likely cause. The DNA is omitted, as the CDR3 cannot be located on it reliably, and the CDR3 follows TCRdb's listing. J is TRBJ1-6 and V is TRBV11-2; TRBD1, the table's D call, lacks a check against the DNA. Both ends counted, the CDR3 spans 8 residues. CDR1 is SGHAT, CDR2 FQNNGV, per germline. The CDR3 protein is CASRYGQV.

About this clonotype: The junction and the germline gene differ at one end; a read error may be behind it. The gene calls are TRBV10-2 and TRBJ1-6; D uncertain. The CDR3 totals 16 residues. Germline CDR1 WSHSY, CDR2 SAAADI. The chain's CDR3 is CASSYKSGDSNSPLHF. In DNA form, the CDR3 reads TGTGCCAGCAGTTACAAGAGTGGAGATTCTAATTCACCCCTCCACTTT.

This clonotype appeared many times. The V and J genes are TRBV29-1 and TRBJ2-2; 10 bases map to TRBD1. Germline CDR1 SQVTM, CDR2 ANQGSEA. This CDR3 contains 14 residues. The junction had 5 bases not matched to a gene; V was cut back by 5 bases and J by 5 bases. The CDR3 region is CSVRQGAWTGELFF. In nucleotides, the CDR3 is TGCAGCGTTAGACAGGGGGCTTGGACCGGGGAGCTGTTTTTT.

Here the CDR3 reads CASSSRPDGDQPQHF. CDR3 DNA sequence: TGTGCCAGCAGCTCTCGACCGGATGGGGATCAGCCCCAGCATTTT. The V call is TRBV7-8, the J call TRBJ1-5; no reliable D call. Deletions cut 4 bases from V and 5 bases from J, with 15 bases between. The germline CDR1 and CDR2 sequences are SGHVS and FQNEAQ. This CDR3 has 15 residues.

This clonotype was counted a few times. V gene TRBV12-3 or TRBV12-4 combines with J gene TRBJ2-7; D is perhaps TRBD1 (6 bases). The V gene lost 4 bases and the J gene lost 2 bases, with 15 bases spanning the gap. The length of the CDR3 is 15 residues. The CDR3 loop is CASSYYGRGTYEQYF. DNA of the CDR3: TGTGCCAGCAGTTACTACGGCAGGGGCACCTACGAGCAGTACTTC.

On this clonotype: A much larger clone sits a single nucleotide away, making a read error possible. The chain employs TRBV14 and TRBJ2-5; D is ambiguous. The CDR3 runs 13 residues. The V gene's germline CDR1 is SGHDN and CDR2 FVKESK. V dropped 5 bases and J dropped 1 base, with 8 bases sitting between them. Written as DNA, the CDR3 is TGTGCCAGCAGCGATGGGATCCAAGAGACCCAGTACTTC. Translated, it gives CASSDGIQETQYF.

As to this clonotype: Possible read error: a much larger clone is one base away. The conserved phenylalanine or tryptophan is not found at the CDR3 terminus, so this likely reflects a read error. The genes are TRBV7-2 and TRBJ2-7, with 9 bases aligning to TRBD2. The CDR3 has 15 amino acids. The germline V gene encodes CDR1 SGHTA and CDR2 FQGNSA. The ends lost 1 base at V and 3 bases at J; junction bases unmatched: 4. This chain's CDR3 is CASSLEASGDYEQYL. The CDR3 nucleotides are TGTGCCAGCAGCTTAGAGGCTAGCGGGGACTACGAGCAGTACCTC.

This clonotype was observed a single time. The V call is TRBV9, the J call TRBJ1-2; 8 bases map to TRBD1. This CDR3 region has 15 residues. V shed 3 bases, J shed 8 bases, and the junction held 12 bases outside the gene matches. Looked up from germline, CDR1 is SGDLS and CDR2 is YYNGEE. The CDR3: CASSAPGTGIMGYTF. CDR3 coding DNA: TGTGCCAGCAGCGCTCCCGGGACAGGCATCATGGGCTACACCTTC.

The chain carries TRBV11-2 and TRBJ2-3; no clear D. This CDR3 has 15 residues. Germline V lookup: CDR1 SGHAT, CDR2 FQNNGV. V was clipped by 5 bases and J by 2 bases, with 14 bases between them. This chain's CDR3 is CASSMDPFNTDTQYF. The CDR3 DNA is TGTGCCAGCAGCATGGACCCCTTTAACACAGATACGCAGTATTTT.

Ten or more counts support this clonotype. The rearrangement links TRBV5-6 to TRBJ2-5; 13 bases align to TRBD2. The CDR3 length is 15 residues. Germline V gene sequence: CDR1 SGHDT, CDR2 YYEEEE. The V segment lost 5 bases and the J segment 5 bases; nucleotides outside the gene matches: 6. CDR3 in DNA: TGTGCCAGCAGTCTACTAGCGGGAGGGCCCGAGACCCAGTACTTC. It encodes CASSLLAGGPETQYF.